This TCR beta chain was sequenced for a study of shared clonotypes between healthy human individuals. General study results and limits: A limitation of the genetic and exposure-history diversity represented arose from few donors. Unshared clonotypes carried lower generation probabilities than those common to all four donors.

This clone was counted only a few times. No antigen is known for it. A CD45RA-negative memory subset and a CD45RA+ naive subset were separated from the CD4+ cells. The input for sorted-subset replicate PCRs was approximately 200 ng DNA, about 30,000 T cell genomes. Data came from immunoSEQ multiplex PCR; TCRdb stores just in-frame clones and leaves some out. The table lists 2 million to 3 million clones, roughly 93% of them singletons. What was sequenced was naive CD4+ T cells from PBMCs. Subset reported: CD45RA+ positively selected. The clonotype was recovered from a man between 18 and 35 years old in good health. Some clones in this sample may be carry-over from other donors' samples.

The CDR3 DNA reads TGCGCCAGCAGCCCACAGGTCCCGGAGACCCAGTACTTC. Amino acids: CASSPQVPETQYF. The rearrangement links TRBV5-1 to TRBJ2-5; D is possibly TRBD1 (5 bases). The CDR3 covers 13 residues. With 4 bases removed from V and 5 bases from J, the gap between germline ends came to 12 bases. Germline CDR1 and CDR2: SGHRS and YFSETQ.